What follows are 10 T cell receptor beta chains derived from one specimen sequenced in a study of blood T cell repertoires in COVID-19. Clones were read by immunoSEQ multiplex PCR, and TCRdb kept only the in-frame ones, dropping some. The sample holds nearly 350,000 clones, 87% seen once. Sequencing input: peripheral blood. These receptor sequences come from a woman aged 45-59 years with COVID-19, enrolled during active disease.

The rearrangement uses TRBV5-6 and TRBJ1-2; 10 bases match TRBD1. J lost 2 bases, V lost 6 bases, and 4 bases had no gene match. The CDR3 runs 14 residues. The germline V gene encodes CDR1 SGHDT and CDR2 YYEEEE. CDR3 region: CASKRDRGNYGYTF. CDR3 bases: TGTGCCAGCAAAAGGGACAGGGGAAACTATGGCTACACCTTC.

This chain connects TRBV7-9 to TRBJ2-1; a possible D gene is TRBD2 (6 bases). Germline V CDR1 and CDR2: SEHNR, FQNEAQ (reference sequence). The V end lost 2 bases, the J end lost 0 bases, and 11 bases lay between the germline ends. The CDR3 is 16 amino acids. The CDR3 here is CASSLLLRGSYNEQFF. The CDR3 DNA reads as TGTGCCAGCAGCTTACTTCTGCGGGGCTCCTACAATGAGCAGTTCTTC. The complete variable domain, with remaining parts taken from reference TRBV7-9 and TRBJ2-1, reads DTGVSQNPRHKITKRGQNVTFRCDPISEHNRLYWYRQTLGQGPEFLTYFQNEAQLEKSRLLSDRFSAERPKGSFSTLEIQRTEQGDSAMYLCASSLLLRGSYNEQFFGPGTRLTVL.

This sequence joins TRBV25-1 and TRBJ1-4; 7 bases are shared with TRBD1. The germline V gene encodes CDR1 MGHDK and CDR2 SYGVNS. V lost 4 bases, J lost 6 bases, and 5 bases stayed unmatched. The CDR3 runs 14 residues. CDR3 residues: CASSVLGGDEKLFF. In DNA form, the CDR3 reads TGTGCCAGCAGTGTTCTAGGGGGCGATGAAAAACTGTTTTTT.

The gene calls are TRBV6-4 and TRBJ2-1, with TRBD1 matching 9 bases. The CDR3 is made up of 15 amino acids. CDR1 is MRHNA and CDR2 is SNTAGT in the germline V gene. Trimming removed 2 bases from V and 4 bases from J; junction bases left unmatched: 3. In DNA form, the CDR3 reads TGTGCCAGCAGTGACCGGACAGGGGCGTACAATGAGCAGTTCTTC. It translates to CASSDRTGAYNEQFF.

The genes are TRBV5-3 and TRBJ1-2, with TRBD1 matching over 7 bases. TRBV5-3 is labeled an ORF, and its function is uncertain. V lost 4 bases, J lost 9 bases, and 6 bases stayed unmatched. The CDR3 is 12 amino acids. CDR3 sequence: CARSPRQGCYTF. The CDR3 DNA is TGTGCCAGAAGCCCAAGACAGGGTTGCTACACCTTC.

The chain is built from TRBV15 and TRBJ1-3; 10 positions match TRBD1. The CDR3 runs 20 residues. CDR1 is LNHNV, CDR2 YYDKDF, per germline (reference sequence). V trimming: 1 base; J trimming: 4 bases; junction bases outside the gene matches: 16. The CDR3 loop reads CATSRVFRDRGSSWGNTIYF. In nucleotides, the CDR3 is TGTGCCACCAGCAGAGTTTTCCGGGACAGGGGATCCTCGTGGGGAAACACCATATATTTT.

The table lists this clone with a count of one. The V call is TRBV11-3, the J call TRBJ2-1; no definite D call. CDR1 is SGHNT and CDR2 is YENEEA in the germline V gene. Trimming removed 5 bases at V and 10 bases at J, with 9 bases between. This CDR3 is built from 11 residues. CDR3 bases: TGTGCCAGCAGCGAATTGGGCGAGCAGTTCTTC. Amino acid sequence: CASSELGEQFF.

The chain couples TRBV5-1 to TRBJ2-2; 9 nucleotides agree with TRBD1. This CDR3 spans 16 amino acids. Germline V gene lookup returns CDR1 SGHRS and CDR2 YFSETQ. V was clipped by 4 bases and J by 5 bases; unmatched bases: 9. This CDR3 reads CASSGLDRGGTGELFF. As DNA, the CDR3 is TGCGCCAGCAGCGGCCTGGACAGGGGTGGAACCGGGGAGCTGTTTTTT.

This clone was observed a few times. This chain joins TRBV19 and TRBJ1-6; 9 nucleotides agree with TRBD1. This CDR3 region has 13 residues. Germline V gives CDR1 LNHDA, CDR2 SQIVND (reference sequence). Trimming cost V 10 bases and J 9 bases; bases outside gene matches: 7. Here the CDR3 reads CATRGQGISPLHF. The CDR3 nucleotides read TGTGCCACCCGTGGACAGGGGATTTCACCCCTCCACTTT.

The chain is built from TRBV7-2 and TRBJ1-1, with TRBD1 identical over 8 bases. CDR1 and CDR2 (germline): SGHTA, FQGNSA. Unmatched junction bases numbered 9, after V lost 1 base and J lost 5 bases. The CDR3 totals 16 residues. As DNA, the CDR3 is TGTGCCAGCAGCTTAGGGCAGGGGGCACGGGGGACTGAAGCTTTCTTT. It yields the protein CASSLGQGARGTEAFF.